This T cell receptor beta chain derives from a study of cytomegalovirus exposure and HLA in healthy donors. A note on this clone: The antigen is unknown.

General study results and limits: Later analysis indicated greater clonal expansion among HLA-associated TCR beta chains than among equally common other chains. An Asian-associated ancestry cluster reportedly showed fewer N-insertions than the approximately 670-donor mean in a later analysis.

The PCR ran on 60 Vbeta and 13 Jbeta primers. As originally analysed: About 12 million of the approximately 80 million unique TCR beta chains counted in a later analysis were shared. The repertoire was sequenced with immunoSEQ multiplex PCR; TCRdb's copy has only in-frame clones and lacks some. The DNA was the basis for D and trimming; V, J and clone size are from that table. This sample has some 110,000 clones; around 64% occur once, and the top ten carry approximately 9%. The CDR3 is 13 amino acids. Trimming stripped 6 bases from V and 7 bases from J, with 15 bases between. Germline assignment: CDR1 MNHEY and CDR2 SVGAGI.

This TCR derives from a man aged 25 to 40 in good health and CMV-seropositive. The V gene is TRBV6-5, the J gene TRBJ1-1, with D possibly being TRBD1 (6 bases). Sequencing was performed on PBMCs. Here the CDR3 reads CASRTGTTFEAFF. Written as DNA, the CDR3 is TGTGCCAGCAGGACCGGGACAACTTTTGAAGCTTTCTTT.